The clone carrying this T cell receptor (beta chain) was seen a few times. The antigen is not known. Germline V gene lookup returns CDR1 KGHSH and CDR2 LQKENI. The CDR3 has 15 residues. The V and J ends lost 2 bases and 3 bases, in that order; junction bases with no gene match: 4. This sample is drawn from a study of T cells after yellow fever vaccination. On the study more broadly: Preparing low-cell-number fractions relied on SMART-Seq v4 Ultra Low Input. Whole-study results and caveats: Subsequent booster samples again held most clones from primary vaccination (96% CD4, approximately 85% CD8). Repertoires obtained by FACS sorting could include abundant clonotypes that entered as contaminants from the bulk population.

Template switching with 5'RACE generated the TCR cDNA and added a universal primer site and UMIs. TCRdb fed the 5' RACE reads into MiXCR, producing one record per CDR3 protein. This sample has over 300,000 distinct CDR3 sequences, with around 6.8% found just once. The chain carries TRBV18 and TRBJ1-2; 9 positions match TRBD1. The source material was PBMCs, sampled 45 days after the first yellow fever vaccination. This sequence was found in a man between 18 and 35 years old who received the YFV17D yellow fever vaccine. The CDR3 DNA sequence: TGTGCCAGCTCACCAGGGACAGGGATGTACTATGGCTACACCTTC. Encoded protein: CASSPGTGMYYGYTF.